This entry lists 11 T cell receptor beta chains sequenced from one sample in a study of T-cell memory formation after mild COVID-19. TCRdb analysed the 5' RACE reads with MiXCR anew, one entry per CDR3 protein. The repertoire holds about 200,000 distinct CDR3 sequences, 9.5% seen once, with around 3.3% in the top ten. Sequenced: PBMCs or a T cell subset sorted from them (not recorded which). The receptors were sampled from a man aged 18 to 29 who had mild COVID-19 (a few samples of this study predate the infection). Cell type and time point are not known.

The CDR3 is CASSSGTESSYEQYV. CDR3 bases: TGTGCCAGCAGTTCAGGGACTGAAAGCTCCTACGAGCAGTACGTC. This chain joins TRBV28 and TRBJ2-7; D might be TRBD2 (6 bases). V lost 4 bases, J lost 0 bases, and 13 bases lay in between. CDR3 length: 15 amino acids. The germline V gene has CDR1 MDHEN and CDR2 SYDVKM.

The chain recombines TRBV6-2 or TRBV6-3 with TRBJ2-7, with D possibly being TRBD2 (6 bases). The CDR3 runs to 14 residues. The V end lost 3 bases, the J end lost 4 bases, and 13 bases lay between the germline ends. Germline-derived CDR1 and CDR2 are MNHEY and SVGEGT. The CDR3 region is CASSYSGGIYEQYV. DNA of the CDR3: TGTGCCAGCAGTTATTCCGGAGGGATTTACGAGCAGTACGTC.

The chain carries TRBV4-2 and TRBJ2-5, with 12 nucleotides matching TRBD2. Per germline, CDR1 LGHNA and CDR2 YNFKEQ. The CDR3 sequence is 17 residues long. V shed 1 base, J shed 5 bases, and the junction held 8 bases outside the gene matches. The CDR3 region is CASSQVGASGGAETQYF. The CDR3 DNA reads as TGTGCCAGCAGCCAAGTTGGGGCTAGCGGGGGGGCCGAGACCCAGTACTTC.

The table lists this clonotype with a few counts. The J gene is TRBJ2-1, the V gene TRBV5-1; TRBD1 or TRBD2 may be the D gene (5 bases each). In germline, CDR1 is SGHRS, CDR2 YFSETQ. With 2 bases removed from V and 8 bases from J, the gap between germline ends came to 17 bases. This CDR3 spans 15 amino acids. The CDR3 sequence is CASSFTRGVSDEQFF. In DNA form, the CDR3 reads TGCGCCAGCAGCTTTACGAGGGGCGTTAGCGATGAGCAGTTCTTC.

This clonotype showed up many times. The V call is TRBV12-3 or TRBV12-4, the J call TRBJ2-1, with D hard to call. The CDR3 contains 14 residues. V shed 2 bases and J shed 3 bases, with 8 bases lying between them. The CDR3 loop reads CASSLRRIYNEQFF. The CDR3 nucleotides are TGTGCCAGCAGTTTACGCCGGATCTACAATGAGCAGTTCTTC.

In its sample, this clonotype was seen many times. This sequence joins TRBV6-5 and TRBJ1-2, with 10 bases that match TRBD1. Trimming took 6 bases from V and 5 from J; bases not matched to a gene: 9. The CDR3 contains 15 residues. In germline, CDR1 is MNHEY, CDR2 SVGAGI. The CDR3 sequence is CASSWRRGQGYGYTF. The CDR3 coding sequence is TGTGCCAGCAGCTGGCGGAGGGGACAGGGGTATGGCTACACCTTC.

This clonotype was counted ten times or more. The chain is built from TRBV7-9 and TRBJ2-7; D uncertain. V lost 5 bases and J 2 bases, leaving 7 bases between the germline ends. The CDR3 sequence is 12 residues long. Germline CDR1 SEHNR, CDR2 FQNEAQ (reference sequence). CDR3 in DNA: TGTGCCAGCAGCCCCAACCCCTACGAGCAGTACGTC. Translated, it gives CASSPNPYEQYV.

In its sample, this clonotype was seen many times. The chain uses TRBV3-1 and TRBJ1-1; TRBD1 agrees at 7 bases. Per germline, CDR1 LGHDT and CDR2 YNNKEL (reference sequence). The J segment lost 2 bases and the V segment lost 4 bases, leaving 7 bases of the junction unmatched. This CDR3 comprises 15 residues. Here the CDR3 DNA reads TGTGCCAGCAGCCGACAGGGAAATATAAACACTGAAGCTTTCTTT. Residues: CASSRQGNINTEAFF.

This clonotype was seen more than once but under ten times. The V and J genes are TRBV4-3 and TRBJ2-5; 8 nucleotides match TRBD2. Trimming cost V 3 bases and J 4 bases; bases outside gene matches: 4. The germline gives CDR1 LGHNA, CDR2 YSLEER. The CDR3 extends over 14 amino acids. In DNA, the CDR3 is TGCGCCAGCAGCCACGGGGGGGCCGTAGAGACCCAGTACTTC. Translated, it gives CASSHGGAVETQYF.

This clonotype was seen only a few times. CDR3: CASSRREAKNIQYF. DNA for the CDR3: TGTGCCAGCAGTCGCAGGGAAGCCAAAAACATTCAGTACTTC. The chain has TRBV5-6 and TRBJ2-4; D possibly corresponds to TRBD1 (5 bases). This CDR3 spans 14 amino acids. Between the trimmed V and J ends, which lost 5 bases and 0 bases, there was a span of 9 bases. Looked up from germline, CDR1 is SGHDT and CDR2 is YYEEEE.

The gene calls are TRBV2 and TRBJ2-3; TRBD1 might be the D (5 bases). CDR3 length: 12 residues. Germline assignment: CDR1 SNHLY and CDR2 FYNNEI. Trimming pared 7 bases from V and 3 bases from J, leaving 8 bases between. DNA of the CDR3: TGTGCCAGCAACCGACAGACAGATACGCAGTATTTT. This gives the protein CASNRQTDTQYF.